The clone carrying this T cell receptor (beta chain) is categorized as medium-sized. The target antigen is unknown. The entry originates in a study of metastatic and nonmetastatic thyroid tumors. Study context: Across blood and tumor or nodule tissue, repertoires from malignant and benign thyroid patients were compared with one another. Study conclusions and caveats: Benign nodules reportedly had significantly lower TCR beta diversity than malignant thyroid tumors in blood and tumor.

Methods used by the authors: Clinicopathological groups of papillary thyroid cancer showed CDR3 differences that were used to build a distant-metastasis classifier. TCRdb re-called clones via MiXCR from the PCR reads. TCRdb assigned the V and J calls; the authors' analysis was not used. In the table there are some 19,000 clones, roughly 25% of which are singletons. No treatment of any kind had been given to any patient before thyroid surgery. The germline V gene has CDR1 MDHEN and CDR2 SYDVKM. Germline trimming cut 5 bases from V and 6 bases from J; bases unmatched to any gene: 4. The CDR3 sequence is 14 residues long.

The sequenced sample was blood. The TCR was taken from a male donor with papillary thyroid cancer or a benign thyroid nodule (not recorded which). Some clones in this sample may be carry-over from other donors' samples. This chain joins TRBV28 and TRBJ1-5, with TRBD1 matching over 10 bases. The CDR3 sequence is CASSRDRGGQPQHF. The CDR3 nucleotides read TGTGCCAGCAGTAGGGACAGGGGAGGTCAGCCCCAGCATTTT.